These 27 T cell receptor beta chains share one sample of origin, sequenced in a study of T cell responses to AZD1222 COVID-19 vaccine listed by TCRdb under 2021. Library preparation employed the immunoSEQ multiplex PCR assay. Here the immuneACCESS table is served through TCRdb, limited to in-frame sequences with V and J called. Missing clones are a known gap in these copies; in checked studies unresolved V genes cover under half, and the rest lacks a known reason. The sample contains some 140,000 clones, roughly nine tenths of them found a single time. About 9.9% of the sample belongs to the ten largest clones. The sample's time point label, decoded: about 28 days (+/-7) after the second vaccine dose. This specimen consisted of peripheral blood, obtained 28 days after the second AZD1222 dose. Receptors originate from an adult who received the AZD1222 COVID-19 vaccine.

The chain uses TRBV18 and TRBJ2-7, with 11 nucleotides matching TRBD2. CDR1 is KGHSH, CDR2 LQKENI, per germline. The CDR3 extends over 15 amino acids. Trimming cost V 6 bases and J 2 bases; bases outside gene matches: 6. CDR3 sequence reads: CASSPGLAVTYEQYF. The CDR3 coding sequence is TGTGCCAGCTCCCCGGGACTAGCGGTGACCTACGAGCAGTACTTC. Together with reference TRBV18 and TRBJ2-7, the CDR3 gives the full variable domain: NAGVMQNPRHLVRRRGQEARLRCSPMKGHSHVYWYRQLPEEGLKFMVYLQKENIIDESGMPKERFSAEFPKEGPSILRIQQVVRGDSAAYFCASSPGLAVTYEQYFGPGTRLTVT.

This sequence joins TRBV19 and TRBJ2-5; D might be TRBD1 (6 bases). V lost 10 bases to trimming and J lost 1 base, with 16 bases between them. Looked up from germline, CDR1 is LNHDA and CDR2 is SQIVND (reference sequence). The CDR3 loop spans 14 amino acids. The CDR3 sequence is CATSRGRSQETQYF. In nucleotides, the CDR3 is TGTGCCACAAGCAGGGGAAGGTCCCAAGAGACCCAGTACTTC.

V is TRBV9 and J is TRBJ2-7; D assignment may be TRBD1 or TRBD2 (5 bases each). Trimming removed 0 bases from V and 4 bases from J, with 11 bases in between. This CDR3 has 14 amino acids. Germline lookup yields CDR1 SGDLS and CDR2 YYNGEE. CDR3 in amino acids: CASSVGRGAYEQYF. The CDR3 DNA sequence: TGTGCCAGCAGCGTAGGAAGGGGAGCGTACGAGCAGTACTTC.

V gene TRBV2 combines with J gene TRBJ1-2; 8 bases match TRBD1. The junction had 10 bases not matched to a gene; V was cut back by 5 bases and J by 8 bases. The germline V gene has CDR1 SNHLY and CDR2 FYNNEI. The CDR3 is 14 residues long. The CDR3 nucleotides are TGTGCCAGCAGTACCTCTTTACAGGGGGGCGGCTACACCTTC. This sequence encodes CASSTSLQGGGYTF.

DNA of the CDR3: TGTGCCACCAGCAGAGACGCGGTCCAGCCCCAGCATTTT. Residues: CATSRDAVQPQHF. The chain combines TRBV15 with TRBJ1-5; no clear D gene. Germline V gene data show CDR1 as LNHNV and CDR2 as YYDKDF (reference sequence). V gave up 0 bases and J gave up 7 bases, with 7 bases separating them. The CDR3 length is 13 residues. Using reference TRBV15 and TRBJ1-5 for the parts outside the CDR3, the full variable domain is DAMVIQNPRYQVTQFGKPVTLSCSQTLNHNVMYWYQQKSSQAPKLLFHYYDKDFNNEADTPDNFQSRRPNTSFCFLDIRSPGLGDTAMYLCATSRDAVQPQHFGDGTRLSIL.

V and J are TRBV2 and TRBJ1-6; 7 bases match TRBD1. V was pared by 6 bases and J by 3 bases, with 8 bases of the junction left unmatched. The V gene's germline CDR1 is SNHLY and CDR2 FYNNEI. The CDR3 is made up of 16 amino acids. The CDR3 reads CASSPGRGVYNSPLHF. The CDR3 region has the DNA TGTGCCAGCAGCCCCGGCAGGGGGGTCTATAATTCACCCCTCCACTTT.

The chain joins TRBV27 to TRBJ2-3; 10 bases fit TRBD2. V lost 7 bases to trimming and J lost 6 bases; unmatched junction nucleotides: 19. Germline V gene data show CDR1 as MNHEY and CDR2 as SMNVEV (reference sequence). CDR3 length: 18 amino acids. The CDR3: CASTPLGGGAGGTDTQYF. The CDR3 DNA is TGTGCCAGCACACCCCTAGGGGGGGGAGCGGGAGGGACGGATACGCAGTATTTT.

This chain joins TRBV27 and TRBJ2-7; D possibly corresponds to TRBD1 (5 bases). The germline CDR1 and CDR2 sequences are MNHEY and SMNVEV (reference sequence). Trimming took 2 bases from V and 3 from J, leaving 11 bases between them. This CDR3 comprises 14 residues. The CDR3 region is CASSLVGQNYEQYF. The CDR3 coding sequence is TGTGCCAGCAGTTTAGTGGGGCAGAACTACGAGCAGTACTTC.

There are a few counts of this clone. J is TRBJ1-1 and V is TRBV15; unclear D gene. From germline, CDR1 is LNHNV and CDR2 YYDKDF (reference sequence). The CDR3 is made up of 13 amino acids. V lost 3 bases to trimming and J lost 1 base, with 6 bases between them. CDR3 region: CATSSDPNTEAFF. The CDR3 coding sequence is TGTGCCACCAGCAGCGACCCGAACACTGAAGCTTTCTTT.

This sequence joins TRBV15 and TRBJ2-7; 8 positions match TRBD2. The CDR3 is 15 amino acids. Germline CDR1 and CDR2: LNHNV and YYDKDF (reference sequence). With V trimmed by 0 bases and J by 2 bases, 3 bases remained unmatched. CDR3 region: CATSREKRGTYEQYF. As DNA, the CDR3 is TGTGCCACCAGCAGAGAAAAGCGGGGGACCTACGAGCAGTACTTC. Full variable domain (remainder filled in from reference TRBV15 and TRBJ2-7): DAMVIQNPRYQVTQFGKPVTLSCSQTLNHNVMYWYQQKSSQAPKLLFHYYDKDFNNEADTPDNFQSRRPNTSFCFLDIRSPGLGDTAMYLCATSREKRGTYEQYFGPGTRLTVT.

The count of this clone is one. The genes are TRBV18 and TRBJ1-4; D is ambiguous. Germline loops: CDR1 KGHSH, CDR2 LQKENI. V lost 6 bases to trimming and J lost 11 bases, with 10 bases between them. This CDR3 spans 11 amino acids. CDR3 nucleotide sequence: TGTGCCAGCTCCGCCGGGGAGAAACTGTTTTTT. This gives the protein CASSAGEKLFF.

The chain uses TRBV25-1 and TRBJ1-2; D may be TRBD1 (5 bases). Germline V gene data show CDR1 as MGHDK and CDR2 as SYGVNS. Deletions cut 6 bases from V and 8 bases from J, with 16 bases between. The CDR3 spans 13 residues. The CDR3 region has the DNA TGTGCCAGCAGGAACCCCCAGGGATGGGGCTACACCTTC. Translating gives CASRNPQGWGYTF.

This chain links TRBV11-2 with TRBJ2-3; tentative D call: TRBD2 (6 bases). The CDR3 runs 17 residues. The V and J ends lost 2 bases and 0 bases respectively, with 15 bases between them. Per the germline V gene, CDR1 is SGHAT and CDR2 is FQNNGV. The CDR3 loop is CASSLSGLGGSTDTQYF. CDR3 coding DNA: TGTGCCAGCAGCTTAAGCGGGTTAGGCGGGAGCACAGATACGCAGTATTTT.

This clone has just one count. One end of the junction fails to match germline, which may point to a read error. This chain uses TRBV5-6 with TRBJ1-2; D is unresolved. The CDR3 contains 15 residues. Germline lookup yields CDR1 SGHDT and CDR2 YYEEEE. The CDR3 region has the DNA TGTGCCAGCAGCTTAGGCGACCTCCCCATGACCCGCGGGGACTTC. Amino acids: CASSLGDLPMTRGDF.

The genes are TRBV5-6 and TRBJ1-2; TRBD1 is a possible D gene (5 bases). The CDR3 extends over 13 amino acids. The germline CDR1 and CDR2 sequences are SGHDT and YYEEEE. Trimming cost V 3 bases and J 6 bases, with 12 bases left between them. The CDR3 DNA is TGTGCCAGCAGCTACCCGGACATGCATGGCTACACCTTC. Translated: CASSYPDMHGYTF.

This chain links TRBV12-5 with TRBJ1-5, with D unclear. V lost 0 bases and J lost 5, with 11 bases in between. Germline V CDR1 and CDR2: LGHNT, FRNRAP. This CDR3 contains 15 residues. DNA of the CDR3: TGTGCTAGTGGTTTGGTACGTTTCAGACATCAGCCCCAGCATTTT. Protein: CASGLVRFRHQPQHF.

As regards this clone: The junction differs from germline at one of its ends, possibly a read error. The chain has TRBV4-1 and TRBJ1-1, with TRBD1 as a possible D gene (5 bases). The CDR3 is 15 amino acids. The germline V gene encodes CDR1 MGHRA and CDR2 YSYEKL. CDR3 sequence: CASNQPGTQNTEAFF. In DNA form, the CDR3 reads TGCGCCAGCAACCAACCCGGGACGCAGAACACTGAAGCTTTCTTT.

This chain links TRBV24-1 with TRBJ2-1, with D hard to call. Deletions cut 3 bases from V and 8 bases from J, with 4 bases between. This CDR3 region has 11 residues. Looked up from germline, CDR1 is KGHDR and CDR2 is SFDVKD. The CDR3 nucleotides read TGTGCCACCAGTGATGGGGATGAGCAGTTCTTC. This translates into CATSDGDEQFF.

V is TRBV28 and J is TRBJ1-1; D is unresolved. The CDR3 has 12 residues. Per germline, CDR1 MDHEN and CDR2 SYDVKM. Trimming removed 3 bases at V and 4 bases at J, with 6 bases between. CDR3 in amino acids: CASSFARTEAFF. The CDR3 DNA is TGTGCCAGCAGTTTCGCCCGCACTGAAGCTTTCTTT.

The CDR3 here is CASSQTREGYYGYTF. The CDR3 DNA reads TGTGCCAGCAGCCAAACCAGGGAGGGATACTATGGCTACACCTTC. The chain uses TRBV3-1 (or the pseudogene TRBV3-2) and TRBJ1-2, with D possibly matching TRBD1 (5 bases). Trimming took off 2 bases at V and 3 bases at J, with 13 bases between the two ends. In germline, CDR1 is LGHDT, CDR2 YNNKEL (reference sequence). The CDR3 has 15 amino acids.

The CDR3 sequence: CASTPEDGYTF. CDR3 DNA sequence: TGTGCCAGTACCCCCGAGGATGGCTACACCTTC. The V gene is TRBV19, the J gene TRBJ1-2; no firm D call. V lost 7 bases and J lost 6, with 9 bases in between. CDR1 and CDR2 (germline): LNHDA, SQIVND (reference sequence). The length of the CDR3 is 11 residues.

The chain carries TRBV5-1 and TRBJ1-5; TRBD1 matches at 12 bases. This CDR3 comprises 17 residues. CDR1 and CDR2 from the germline V gene are SGHRS and YFSETQ. V gave up 4 bases and J gave up 4 bases; unmatched junction bases: 9. Here the CDR3 DNA reads TGCGCCAGCAGCCCCGGGACAGGGGGCGTCGGAAATCAGCCCCAGCATTTT. Encoded protein: CASSPGTGGVGNQPQHF.

This chain uses TRBV6-5 with TRBJ1-1; D perhaps matches TRBD1 (5 bases). CDR1 and CDR2 from the germline V gene are MNHEY and SVGAGI. V lost 8 bases to trimming and J lost 9 bases, with 16 bases between them. The CDR3 is 12 residues long. DNA of the CDR3: TGTGCCAGCTCTTTAAGTAAGGGGAAAGCTTTCTTT. This sequence encodes CASSLSKGKAFF.

This clone came up once. CDR3 nucleotide sequence: TGTGCCAGTAGTACACTACCCGGGACAGGGGTTGGTGGCTACACCTTC. This gives the protein CASSTLPGTGVGGYTF. The V and J genes are TRBV19 and TRBJ1-2, with 10 nucleotides matching TRBD1. V was clipped by 4 bases and J by 7 bases; unmatched bases: 12. Germline V gene sequence: CDR1 LNHDA, CDR2 SQIVND (reference sequence). This CDR3 has 16 residues.

The CDR3 nucleotides read TGTGCCAGCAGCCCGCTTGTGGGGTCGGGCACTGAAGCTTTCTTT. Encoded protein: CASSPLVGSGTEAFF. The V call is TRBV9, the J call TRBJ1-1; D remains ambiguous. This CDR3 has 15 residues. Germline CDR1 reads SGDLS; CDR2 reads YYNGEE. The ends were cut back, 4 bases at V and 4 bases at J, with 17 bases in the middle.

This clone occurred once. The chain uses TRBV5-5 and TRBJ2-1; 8 bases fit TRBD1. The CDR3 covers 14 residues. V shed 1 base and J 9 bases; nucleotides not matched to a gene: 6. CDR1 and CDR2 from the germline V gene are SGHKS and YYEKEE (reference sequence). The CDR3 reads CASSLRTGWAEQFF. The CDR3 bases are TGTGCCAGCAGCTTGAGGACAGGGTGGGCTGAGCAGTTCTTC.

This rearrangement joins TRBV2 to TRBJ1-6; 7 bases map to TRBD1. The CDR3 is 14 amino acids. CDR1 and CDR2 from the germline V gene are SNHLY and FYNNEI. The junction had 9 bases not matched to a gene; V was cut back by 9 bases and J by 7 bases. The chain's CDR3 is CARGEGTANSPLHF. CDR3 nucleotide sequence: TGTGCCAGGGGAGAGGGGACAGCCAATTCACCCCTCCACTTT.